These 30 T cell receptor beta chains originate from one sample sequenced in a study of T cells after yellow fever vaccination. Each CDR3 protein gets one entry after TCRdb re-called the 5' RACE reads with MiXCR. The sample yields 20,000 to 25,000 distinct CDR3 sequences, around 5% seen once. The sample consisted of PBMCs, either bulk or a sorted T-cell subset (CD4+, CD8+, memory, or dextramer-sorted; not recorded which), taken about 49 days after the first yellow fever vaccination. The origin of the receptors is a man between 18 and 35 years old who received the YFV17D yellow fever vaccine.

In this sample, this clonotype turned up many times. This chain uses TRBV19 with TRBJ1-1; a possible D gene is TRBD1 (5 bases). Between the trimmed V and J ends, which lost 3 bases and 4 bases, there was a span of 12 bases. Germline assignment: CDR1 LNHDA and CDR2 SQIVND (reference sequence). The CDR3 has 14 amino acids. In nucleotides, the CDR3 is TGTGCCAGTAGTATTGGGGGGAGCTTCACTGAAGCTTTCTTT. Encoded protein: CASSIGGSFTEAFF.

About this clonotype itself: A read error may be the cause here, since a much bigger clone is one base away. The rearrangement links TRBV12-3 or TRBV12-4 to TRBJ2-7; 10 bases match TRBD1. The CDR3 runs to 15 residues. V was pared by 6 bases and J by 2 bases, with 7 bases of the junction left unmatched. CDR3 nucleotide sequence: TGTGCCAGCAGCCTCGGGGACAGGGGACCCTACGAGCAGTACTTC. Its protein is CASSLGDRGPYEQYF.

This clonotype was counted many times. The V call is TRBV30, the J call TRBJ2-4; D possibly corresponds to TRBD1 (6 bases). The CDR3 runs 13 residues. Deletions cut 2 bases from V and 6 bases from J, with 11 bases between. CDR1 and CDR2 from the germline V gene are GTSNPN and SVGIG (reference sequence). In DNA form, the CDR3 reads TGTGCCTGGAGTAAGGCCAGGGGAAACATTCAGTACTTC. Residues: CAWSKARGNIQYF.

This clonotype was picked up many times. A junction end diverges from the germline sequence, so it may reflect a read error. The chain carries TRBV12-3 or TRBV12-4 and TRBJ2-7; 7 bases align to TRBD1. The length of the CDR3 is 13 residues. CDR3 residues: CASSLGQVYEQYF. CDR3 DNA: TGTGCCAGCAGCTTAGGACAGGTCTACGAGCAGTACTTC.

This clonotype was seen many times. The V gene is TRBV10-3, the J gene TRBJ1-3; no clear D. The CDR3 consists of 14 residues. Trimming removed 11 bases from V and 0 bases from J, with 14 bases in between. Germline CDR1 is ENHRY and CDR2 is SYGVKD. The CDR3 DNA reads as TGTGCCTCTAGCGACATTATCTCTGGAAACACCATATATTTT. The encoded protein is CASSDIISGNTIYF.

As regards this clonotype: A much larger clone differs by one base, so this may be a read error. J is TRBJ2-3 and V is TRBV5-4; no firm D call. Trimming left V 0 bases short and J 1 base short, with 9 bases between. This CDR3 is built from 15 residues. Germline lookup yields CDR1 SGHNT and CDR2 YYREEE (reference sequence). The CDR3 reads CASSLASTRTDTQYF. In DNA form, the CDR3 reads TGTGCCAGCAGCTTGGCGTCTACCCGCACAGATACGCAGTATTTT.

In its sample, this clonotype was seen many times. This chain uses TRBV12-3 or TRBV12-4 with TRBJ2-5; 9 bases fit TRBD2. After removal of 3 bases from V and 3 bases from J, the junction contained 2 bases not matched to a gene. This CDR3 comprises 14 residues. The chain's CDR3 is CASSFRGGEETQYF. CDR3 nucleotide sequence: TGTGCCAGCAGTTTCCGCGGGGGGGAAGAGACCCAGTACTTC.

This clonotype rates as medium-sized. The V call is TRBV2, the J call TRBJ2-3, with D perhaps being TRBD1 or TRBD2 (5 bases each). The V gene's germline CDR1 is SNHLY and CDR2 FYNNEI. Trimming stripped 3 bases from V and 4 bases from J, with 11 bases between. This CDR3 has 14 amino acids. CDR3 in amino acids: CASSERGHADTQYF. The CDR3 DNA sequence: TGTGCCAGCAGTGAGAGGGGCCACGCAGATACGCAGTATTTT.

This clonotype was recorded many times. The chain's CDR3 is CASSLETPQNIQYF. DNA of the CDR3: TGCGCCAGCAGCTTGGAGACCCCTCAGAACATTCAGTACTTC. The V call is TRBV5-1, the J call TRBJ2-4; D unresolved. Germline-derived CDR1 and CDR2 are SGHRS and YFSETQ. This CDR3 comprises 14 residues. V was pared by 0 bases and J by 7 bases, with 11 bases between. Full variable domain (remainder filled in from reference TRBV5-1 and TRBJ2-4): KAGVTQTPRYLIKTRGQQVTLSCSPISGHRSVSWYQQTPGQGLQFLFEYFSETQRNKGNFPGRFSGRQFSNSRSEMNVSTLELGDSALYLCASSLETPQNIQYFGAGTRLSVL.

This clonotype was seen at least ten times. This chain connects TRBV7-9 to TRBJ1-1; D gene uncertain. V lost 0 bases to trimming and J lost 1 base, with 12 bases between them. CDR3 length: 16 amino acids. Germline-derived CDR1 and CDR2 are SEHNR and FQNEAQ (reference sequence). The CDR3 here is CASSLARSAPNTEAFF. CDR3 sequence (DNA): TGTGCCAGCAGCTTAGCGAGGTCAGCACCGAACACTGAAGCTTTCTTT.

This clonotype has at least ten counts. The chain employs TRBV12-3 or TRBV12-4 and TRBJ1-1, with D possibly being TRBD1 (5 bases). The CDR3 contains 16 residues. V was cut by 4 bases and J by 1 base, with 16 bases left in between. The CDR3 coding sequence is TGTGCCAGCAGTTACCGGGACGGGTTGAAGAACACTGAAGCTTTCTTT. Protein product: CASSYRDGLKNTEAFF.

This clonotype was observed at least ten times. V and J are TRBV6-2 or TRBV6-3 and TRBJ2-1; D remains ambiguous. Germline V gives CDR1 MNHEY, CDR2 SVGEGT. Trimming took off 0 bases at V and 4 bases at J, with 7 bases between the two ends. The CDR3 extends over 14 amino acids. CDR3 sequence: CASSYSISYNEQFF. CDR3 sequence (DNA): TGTGCCAGCAGTTACTCAATTAGTTACAATGAGCAGTTCTTC.

This clonotype was detected ten times or more. The chain is built from TRBV4-3 and TRBJ2-3; no clear D gene. The CDR3 runs 16 residues. The V gene lost 4 bases and the J gene lost 6 bases, with 20 bases spanning the gap. Germline lookup yields CDR1 LGHNA and CDR2 YSLEER. The CDR3, as DNA: TGCGCCAGCAGCCCCCAGAGCGTTCTCTCCTTCGATACGCAGTATTTT. Its protein is CASSPQSVLSFDTQYF.

This clonotype was found many times. The CDR3 DNA reads as TGTGCCACCAGCGTAGGCGGGCCGACCGGGGAGCTGTTTTTT. This encodes CATSVGGPTGELFF. This chain joins TRBV15 and TRBJ2-2, with D possibly being TRBD2 (5 bases). Per the germline V gene, CDR1 is LNHNV and CDR2 is YYDKDF (reference sequence). The CDR3 runs 14 residues. Trimming took off 5 bases at V and 5 bases at J, with 12 bases between the two ends.

This clonotype has ten or more counts. The chain links TRBV29-1 to TRBJ2-1, with TRBD2 matching over 13 bases. The germline CDR1 and CDR2 sequences are SQVTM and ANQGSEA. Trimming took 1 base from V and 7 from J; bases not matched to a gene: 4. The CDR3 is 15 amino acids. The CDR3 is CSVEATSGGANEQFF. In DNA form, the CDR3 reads TGCAGCGTTGAAGCAACTAGCGGGGGGGCGAATGAGCAGTTCTTC.

The table lists this clonotype with many counts. The chain has TRBV28 and TRBJ2-1; TRBD1 might be the D (6 bases). The V and J ends lost 2 bases and 10 bases respectively, with 15 bases between them. This CDR3 contains 14 residues. CDR1 is MDHEN and CDR2 is SYDVKM in the germline V gene. CDR3 coding DNA: TGTGCCAGCAGTTTAAGTTTTCTTGGGACAGAGCAGTTCTTC. Its translation: CASSLSFLGTEQFF. Full variable domain (remainder filled in from reference TRBV28 and TRBJ2-1): DVKVTQSSRYLVKRTGEKVFLECVQDMDHENMFWYRQDPGLGLRLIYFSYDVKMKEKGDIPEGYSVSREKKERFSLILESASTNQTSMYLCASSLSFLGTEQFFGPGTRLTVL.

This clonotype was detected many times. The V call is TRBV20-1, the J call TRBJ1-5; D is uncertain. With 3 bases removed from V and 6 bases from J, the gap between germline ends came to 12 bases. The CDR3 consists of 13 residues. CDR1 and CDR2 (germline): DFQATT, SNEGSKA (reference sequence). The DNA of the CDR3 is TGCAGTGCTAGCGTTGGCAGTGGTCAGCCCCAGCATTTT. This gives the protein CSASVGSGQPQHF.

This clonotype was seen ten or more times. The chain joins TRBV19 to TRBJ2-3, with 9 bases aligning to TRBD2. The CDR3 runs to 13 residues. Germline loops: CDR1 LNHDA, CDR2 SQIVND (reference sequence). For the CDR3, the DNA is TGTGTCGCGGGGGGGCTGGGCACAGATACGCAGTATTTT. It encodes CVAGGLGTDTQYF.

This clonotype was found many times. V and J are TRBV4-1 and TRBJ2-4, with D tentatively TRBD1 (6 bases). Trimming shortened V by 1 base and J by 1 base, and 17 bases separated the two germline ends. Per germline, CDR1 MGHRA and CDR2 YSYEKL. The CDR3 loop spans 18 amino acids. The CDR3 DNA reads TGCGCCAGCAGCCAAGGATCTGCTGCAGGGGTGGCCAAAAACATTCAGTACTTC. This sequence encodes CASSQGSAAGVAKNIQYF.

This clonotype occurred many times. The chain uses TRBV5-4 and TRBJ1-1; D is unresolved. The CDR3 is 15 residues long. V dropped 0 bases and J dropped 1 base, with 10 bases sitting between them. CDR1 is SGHNT and CDR2 is YYREEE in the germline V gene (reference sequence). CDR3 residues: CASSLEVWENTEAFF. The CDR3 coding sequence is TGTGCCAGCAGCTTGGAGGTGTGGGAGAACACTGAAGCTTTCTTT.

This clonotype has at least ten counts. The rearrangement uses TRBV5-1 and TRBJ2-3; 7 bases map to TRBD2. With 8 bases clipped from V and 1 base from J, the junction kept 7 bases outside the gene matches. Germline V gene lookup returns CDR1 SGHRS and CDR2 YFSETQ. The length of the CDR3 is 14 residues. CDR3 in DNA: TGCGCCAGGGGGGGGGGAGGAGGCACAGATACGCAGTATTTT. It specifies CARGGGGGTDTQYF.

There are many counts of this clonotype. V is TRBV5-4 and J is TRBJ2-1; possible D gene TRBD2, 6 bases. The CDR3 has 16 amino acids. Germline V lookup: CDR1 SGHNT, CDR2 YYREEE (reference sequence). The V gene lost 2 bases and the J gene lost 0 bases, with 12 bases spanning the gap. The CDR3 sequence is CASSFPGGSSYNEQFF. The CDR3 nucleotides are TGTGCCAGCAGCTTCCCCGGGGGTAGCTCCTACAATGAGCAGTTCTTC.

This clonotype occurred many times. The gene calls are TRBV3-1 and TRBJ2-3; 11 bases map to TRBD2. J lost 5 bases, V lost 0 bases, and 1 base had no gene match. Germline CDR1 LGHDT, CDR2 YNNKEL (reference sequence). There are 15 residues in the CDR3. In nucleotides, the CDR3 is TGTGCCAGCAGCCAAGACACTAGCGGGGGAGATACGCAGTATTTT. Translation: CASSQDTSGGDTQYF.

In this sample, this clonotype turned up many times. The CDR3 region has the DNA TGTGCCAGCACGACAGGGCTAGAGACCCAGTACTTC. Its protein is CASTTGLETQYF. This chain links TRBV2 with TRBJ2-5; 7 positions agree with TRBD1. After removal of 7 bases from V and 4 bases from J, the junction contained 3 bases not matched to a gene. The CDR3 totals 12 residues. Per germline, CDR1 SNHLY and CDR2 FYNNEI. The full variable domain, rest sourced from reference TRBV2 and TRBJ2-5, is EPEVTQTPSHQVTQMGQEVILRCVPISNHLYFYWYRQILGQKVEFLVSFYNNEISEKSEIFDDQFSVERPDGSNFTLKIRSTKLEDSAMYFCASTTGLETQYFGPGTRLLVL.

At least ten counts were recorded for this clonotype. V usage is TRBV10-3 and J usage is TRBJ2-3; D is unclear. The V gene lost 6 bases and the J gene lost 2 bases, with 12 bases spanning the gap. The CDR3 extends over 14 amino acids. Per germline, CDR1 ENHRY and CDR2 SYGVKD. DNA of the CDR3: TGTGCCATCAGGCCGGGTCTTATCACAGATACGCAGTATTTT. It codes for CAIRPGLITDTQYF.

Many counts were recorded for this clonotype. The genes are TRBV19 and TRBJ1-5; D gene unclear. This CDR3 region has 18 residues. V was clipped by 3 bases and J by 1 base, with 19 bases between them. The germline V gene encodes CDR1 LNHDA and CDR2 SQIVND (reference sequence). The CDR3 DNA follows: TGTGCCAGTAGTATCCCGACCCAGGTGGCTTCCAGCAATCAGCCCCAGCATTTT. Amino acids: CASSIPTQVASSNQPQHF.

In the case of this clonotype: A much more abundant neighbour one base away suggests this may be a read error. J is TRBJ2-6 and V is TRBV30; no clear D. There are 14 residues in the CDR3. Trimming took off 4 bases at V and 1 base at J, with 8 bases between the two ends. From germline, CDR1 is GTSNPN and CDR2 SVGIG (reference sequence). CDR3 nucleotide sequence: TGTGCCTGGACGACATTGTCTGGGGCCAACGTCCTGACTTTC. It encodes CAWTTLSGANVLTF.

This clonotype was recorded many times. This rearrangement joins TRBV18 to TRBJ1-1; possibly TRBD1 for D (5 bases). The length of the CDR3 is 13 residues. Germline V gives CDR1 KGHSH, CDR2 LQKENI. The ends were cut back, 5 bases at V and 6 bases at J, with 13 bases in the middle. DNA for the CDR3: TGTGCCAGCTCAGGTAGGGGAAGGGCTGAAGCTTTCTTT. Translation gives CASSGRGRAEAFF. Filled out from reference TRBV18 and TRBJ1-1, the complete variable domain reads NAGVMQNPRHLVRRRGQEARLRCSPMKGHSHVYWYRQLPEEGLKFMVYLQKENIIDESGMPKERFSAEFPKEGPSILRIQQVVRGDSAAYFCASSGRGRAEAFFGQGTRLTVV.

This clonotype was counted ten times or more. V is TRBV2 and J is TRBJ2-7; 8 nucleotides align to TRBD1. CDR3 length equals 14 residues. The V segment lost 2 bases and the J segment 2 bases; nucleotides outside the gene matches: 2. Per germline, CDR1 SNHLY and CDR2 FYNNEI. The CDR3 here is CASSEQGATYEQYV. The CDR3 region has the DNA TGTGCCAGCAGTGAACAGGGGGCGACCTACGAGCAGTACGTC.

This clonotype occurred many times. The chain couples TRBV28 to TRBJ2-1, with D possibly TRBD2 on 6 matching bases. V gave up 8 bases and J gave up 3 bases, with 17 bases separating them. CDR1 and CDR2 (germline): MDHEN, SYDVKM. The length of the CDR3 is 15 residues. The CDR3 region is CASWGDRKLYNEQFF. In DNA form, the CDR3 reads TGTGCCAGCTGGGGGGATCGAAAACTCTACAATGAGCAGTTCTTC. Using reference TRBV28 and TRBJ2-1 for the parts outside the CDR3, the full variable domain is DVKVTQSSRYLVKRTGEKVFLECVQDMDHENMFWYRQDPGLGLRLIYFSYDVKMKEKGDIPEGYSVSREKKERFSLILESASTNQTSMYLCASWGDRKLYNEQFFGPGTRLTVL.